In this sample, the clone carrying this T cell receptor beta chain turned up a few times. The antigen is unknown. The source of the sample is a study of identical twins. Study results and limitations: Reduced insertions were recorded for abundant cord blood beta clonotypes, with no such pattern in memory repertoires.

V was pared by 3 bases and J by 6 bases, with 14 bases between. The CDR3 has 15 amino acids. Looked up from germline, CDR1 is SGHTA and CDR2 is FQGTGA. TCRdb re-called the 5' RACE reads with MiXCR, one entry per CDR3 protein. Here the sample spans 200,000 to 250,000 distinct CDR3 sequences, 7.5% being singletons. This sample was also put to use in a study of yellow fever vaccine responses in identical twins.

The TCR sequence derives from a woman between 18 and 29 years old in good health. Sequenced: memory (CD45RO+) T cells sorted from blood. The chain combines TRBV7-3 with TRBJ2-2, with a weak D call TRBD2 (7 bases). CDR3 region: CASSFASGGPGELFF. Here the CDR3 DNA reads TGTGCCAGCAGCTTTGCTTCGGGGGGCCCCGGGGAGCTGTTTTTT.